The rows below give T cell receptor beta chains drawn from one sample of a study of T cell responses to AZD1222 COVID-19 vaccine. TCRdb's copy holds only in-frame clones and misses some; the assay was immunoSEQ multiplex PCR. The sample consists of about 130,000 clones, around 87% of them appearing once. The sample here was peripheral blood, taken on day 0 of AZD1222 vaccination. These receptors were taken from an adult in good health. Both conserved end residues are part of each CDR3. D genes are given only for firm matches. Size tells how often a clone was seen (once, few, many) or the class of an expanded clone, and some rows leave it out.

>TRBD1|TRBJ2-1|14|TRBV5-4|.
TGTGCCAGCAGCCTCCGGGACAGCCCCAATGAGCAGTTCTTC
CASSLRDSPNEQFF
>TRBD1|TRBJ1-3|15|TRBV24-1|.
TGTGCCACCAGTTTCTGGGACAGGCCTGGAAACACCATATATTTT
CATSFWDRPGNTIYF
>.|TRBJ2-2|16|TRBV9|.
TGTGCCAGCAGCGTAGACCCGACGGTAACAGGGGGGGAGCTGTTTTTT
CASSVDPTVTGGELFF
>.|TRBJ2-7|17|TRBV7-8|.
TGTGCCAGCAGCTCGGCGTTCTGGGTTACGAGCTCCTACGAGCAGTACTTC
CASSSAFWVTSSYEQYF
>TRBD1|TRBJ1-5|13|TRBV3-1/TRBV3-2|.
TGTGCCAGCAGCCAACAACAGGGGCAGCCCCAGCATTTT
CASSQQQGQPQHF
>.|TRBJ1-1|16|TRBV4-2|once
TGTGCCAGCAGCCTGGGGGCGGGGGCGCAGGACACTGAAGCTTTCTTT
CASSLGAGAQDTEAFF
>TRBD1|TRBJ2-2|13|TRBV5-1|.
TGCGCCAGCACCTCGGACAGGGATGGGGAGCTGTTTTTT
CASTSDRDGELFF
>TRBD2|TRBJ2-4|18|TRBV6-1|.
TGTGCCAGCAGTGATGGACTAGCGGGATTCGAAGCCAAAAACATTCAGTACTTC
CASSDGLAGFEAKNIQYF
>.|TRBJ1-2|13|TRBV27|.
TGTGCCAGCGGACACAAAATCAACTATGGCTACACCTTC
CASGHKINYGYTF
>TRBD1|TRBJ2-1|17|TRBV15|once
TGTGCCACCAGCGCCCGACCGGGACAGAGCTCCTACAATGAGCAGTTCTTC
CATSARPGQSSYNEQFF
>.|TRBJ1-1|15|TRBV27|.
TGTGCCAGCAGTTTCAGGAGGACAGCTAACACTGAAGCTTTCTTT
CASSFRRTANTEAFF